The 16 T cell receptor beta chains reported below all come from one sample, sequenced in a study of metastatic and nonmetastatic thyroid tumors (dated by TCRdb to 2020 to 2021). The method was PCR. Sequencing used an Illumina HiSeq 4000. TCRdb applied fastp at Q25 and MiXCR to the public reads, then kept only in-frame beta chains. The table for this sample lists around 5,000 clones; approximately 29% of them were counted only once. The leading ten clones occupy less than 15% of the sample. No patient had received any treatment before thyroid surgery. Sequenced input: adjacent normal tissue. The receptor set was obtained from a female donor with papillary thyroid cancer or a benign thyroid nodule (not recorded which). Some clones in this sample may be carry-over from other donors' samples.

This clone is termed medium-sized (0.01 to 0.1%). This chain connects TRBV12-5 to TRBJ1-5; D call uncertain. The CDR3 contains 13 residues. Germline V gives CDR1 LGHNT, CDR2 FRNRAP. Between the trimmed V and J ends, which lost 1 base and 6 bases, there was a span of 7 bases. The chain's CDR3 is CASGLGRSQPQHF. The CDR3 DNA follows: TGTGCTAGTGGTTTGGGAAGGAGTCAGCCCCAGCATTTT.

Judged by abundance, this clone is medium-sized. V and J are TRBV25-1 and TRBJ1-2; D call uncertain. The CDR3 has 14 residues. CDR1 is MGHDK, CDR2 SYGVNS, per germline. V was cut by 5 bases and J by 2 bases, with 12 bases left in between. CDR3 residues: CASSPLQTNYGYTF. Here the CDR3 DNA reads TGTGCCAGCAGTCCCCTCCAGACAAACTATGGCTACACCTTC.

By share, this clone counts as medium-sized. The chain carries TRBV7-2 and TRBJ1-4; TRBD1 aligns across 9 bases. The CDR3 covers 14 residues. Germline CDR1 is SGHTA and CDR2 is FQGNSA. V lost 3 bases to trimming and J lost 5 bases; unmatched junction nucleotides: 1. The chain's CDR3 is CASSLGQGNEKLFF. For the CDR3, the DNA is TGTGCCAGCAGCTTGGGACAGGGCAATGAAAAACTGTTTTTT.

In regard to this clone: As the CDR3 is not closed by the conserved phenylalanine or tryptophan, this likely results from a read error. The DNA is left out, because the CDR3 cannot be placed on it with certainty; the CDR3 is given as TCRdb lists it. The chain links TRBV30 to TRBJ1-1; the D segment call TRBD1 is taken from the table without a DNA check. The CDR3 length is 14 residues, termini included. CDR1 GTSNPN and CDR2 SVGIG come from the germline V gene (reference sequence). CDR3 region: CACSLALGGDNDFV.

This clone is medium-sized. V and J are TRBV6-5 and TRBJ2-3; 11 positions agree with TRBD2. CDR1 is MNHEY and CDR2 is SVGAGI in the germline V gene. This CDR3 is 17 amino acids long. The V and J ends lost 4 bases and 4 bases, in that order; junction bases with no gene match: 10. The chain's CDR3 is CASSSSTSGSLPDTQYF. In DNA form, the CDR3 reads TGTGCCAGCAGTTCCTCCACTAGCGGGAGTCTCCCAGATACGCAGTATTTT.

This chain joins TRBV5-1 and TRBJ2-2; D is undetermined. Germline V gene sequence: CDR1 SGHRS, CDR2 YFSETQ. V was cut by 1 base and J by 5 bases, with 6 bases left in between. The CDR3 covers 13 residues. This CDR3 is CASSLMWTGELFF. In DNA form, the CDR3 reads TGCGCCAGCAGCTTGATGTGGACCGGGGAGCTGTTTTTT. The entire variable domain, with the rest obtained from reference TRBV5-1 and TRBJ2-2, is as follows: KAGVTQTPRYLIKTRGQQVTLSCSPISGHRSVSWYQQTPGQGLQFLFEYFSETQRNKGNFPGRFSGRQFSNSRSEMNVSTLELGDSALYLCASSLMWTGELFFGEGSRLTVL.

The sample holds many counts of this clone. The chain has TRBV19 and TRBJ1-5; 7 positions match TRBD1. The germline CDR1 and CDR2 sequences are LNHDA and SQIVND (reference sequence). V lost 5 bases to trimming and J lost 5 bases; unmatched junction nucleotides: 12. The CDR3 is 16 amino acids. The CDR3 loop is CASSRSTGARDQPQHF. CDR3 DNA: TGTGCCAGTAGTCGTTCTACAGGGGCCCGAGATCAGCCCCAGCATTTT. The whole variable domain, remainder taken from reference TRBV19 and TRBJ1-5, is DGGITQSPKYLFRKEGQNVTLSCEQNLNHDAMYWYRQDPGQGLRLIYYSQIVNDFQKGDIAEGYSVSREKKESFPLTVTSAQKNPTAFYLCASSRSTGARDQPQHFGDGTRLSIL.

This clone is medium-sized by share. Written as DNA, the CDR3 is TGTGCCAGCAGCCGAAACAATAAATACAGGGATAATGAAAAACTGTTTTTT. Protein: CASSRNNKYRDNEKLFF. The rearrangement joins TRBV5-6 to TRBJ1-4; D perhaps matches TRBD1 (6 bases). V was trimmed by 4 bases and J by 4 bases, leaving 20 bases between them. Per germline, CDR1 SGHDT and CDR2 YYEEEE. The CDR3 sequence is 17 residues long. Combining the CDR3 with reference TRBV5-6 and TRBJ1-4 gives the whole variable domain DAGVTQSPTHLIKTRGQQVTLRCSPKSGHDTVSWYQQALGQGPQFIFQYYEEEERQRGNFPDRFSGHQFPNYSSELNVNALLLGDSALYLCASSRNNKYRDNEKLFFGSGTQLSVL.

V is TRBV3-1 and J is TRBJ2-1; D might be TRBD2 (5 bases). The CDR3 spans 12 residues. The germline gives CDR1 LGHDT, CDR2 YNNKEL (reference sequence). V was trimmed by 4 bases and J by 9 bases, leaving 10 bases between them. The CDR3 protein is CASSLSSGEQFF. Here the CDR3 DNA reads TGTGCCAGCAGCCTATCCAGCGGTGAGCAGTTCTTC.

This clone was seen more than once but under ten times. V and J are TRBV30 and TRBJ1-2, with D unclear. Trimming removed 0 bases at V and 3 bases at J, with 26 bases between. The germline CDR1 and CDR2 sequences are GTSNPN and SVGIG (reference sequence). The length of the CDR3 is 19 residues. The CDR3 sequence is CAWSVPFGAAAIGDYGYTF. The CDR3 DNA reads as TGTGCCTGGAGTGTACCTTTTGGAGCCGCGGCGATCGGGGACTATGGCTACACCTTC. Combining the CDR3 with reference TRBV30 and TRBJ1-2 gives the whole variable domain SQTIHQWPATLVQPVGSPLSLECTVEGTSNPNLYWYRQAAGRGLQLLFYSVGIGQISSEVPQNLSASRPQDRQFILSSKKLLLSDSGFYLCAWSVPFGAAAIGDYGYTFGSGTRLTVV.

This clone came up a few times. This chain's CDR3 is CASSPRPPGQKTEQYF. DNA for the CDR3: TGTGCCAGCAGCCCCAGGCCCCCGGGACAGAAAACCGAGCAGTACTTC. The V and J genes are TRBV6-1 and TRBJ2-7; 7 bases line up with TRBD1. J lost 6 bases, V lost 6 bases, and 17 bases had no gene match. Germline CDR1 MNHNS, CDR2 SASEGT. The CDR3 extends over 16 amino acids.

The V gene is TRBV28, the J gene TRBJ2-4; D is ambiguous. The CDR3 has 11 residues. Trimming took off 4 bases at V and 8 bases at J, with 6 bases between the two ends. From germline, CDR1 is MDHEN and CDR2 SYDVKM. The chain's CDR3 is CASSYSHIQYF. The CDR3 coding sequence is TGTGCCAGCAGTTACAGTCACATTCAGTACTTC. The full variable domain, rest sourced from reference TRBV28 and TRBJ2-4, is DVKVTQSSRYLVKRTGEKVFLECVQDMDHENMFWYRQDPGLGLRLIYFSYDVKMKEKGDIPEGYSVSREKKERFSLILESASTNQTSMYLCASSYSHIQYFGAGTRLSVL.

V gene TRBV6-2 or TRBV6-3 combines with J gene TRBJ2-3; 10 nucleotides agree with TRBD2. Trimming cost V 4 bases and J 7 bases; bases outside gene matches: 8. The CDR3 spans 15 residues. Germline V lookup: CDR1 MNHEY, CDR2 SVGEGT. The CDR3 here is CASSSSSGRANTQYF. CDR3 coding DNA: TGTGCCAGCAGTTCCTCTAGCGGGAGAGCGAATACGCAGTATTTT.

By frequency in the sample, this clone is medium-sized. Here the CDR3 DNA reads TGTGCCAGCAGCCCAGGAGTGACAGGGGTGAATTCACCCCTCCACTTT. The encoded protein is CASSPGVTGVNSPLHF. The rearrangement joins TRBV3-1 to TRBJ1-6, with 8 bases that match TRBD1. The trim removed 4 bases at V and 7 bases at J, leaving 9 bases unmatched. The CDR3 length is 16 residues. Germline assignment: CDR1 LGHDT and CDR2 YNNKEL (reference sequence). The full variable domain, in which reference TRBV3-1 and TRBJ1-6 provide the parts outside the CDR3, is DTAVSQTPKYLVTQMGNDKSIKCEQNLGHDTMYWYKQDSKKFLKIMFSYNNKELIINETVPNRFSPKSPDKAHLNLHINSLELGDSAVYFCASSPGVTGVNSPLHFGNGTRLTVT.

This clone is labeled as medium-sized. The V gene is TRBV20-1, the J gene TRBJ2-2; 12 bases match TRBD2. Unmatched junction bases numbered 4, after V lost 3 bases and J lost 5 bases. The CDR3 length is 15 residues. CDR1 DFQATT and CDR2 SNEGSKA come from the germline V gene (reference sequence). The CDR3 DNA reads TGCAGTGCTAGTGCGACTAGCGGGAGAACCGGGGAGCTGTTTTTT. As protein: CSASATSGRTGELFF.

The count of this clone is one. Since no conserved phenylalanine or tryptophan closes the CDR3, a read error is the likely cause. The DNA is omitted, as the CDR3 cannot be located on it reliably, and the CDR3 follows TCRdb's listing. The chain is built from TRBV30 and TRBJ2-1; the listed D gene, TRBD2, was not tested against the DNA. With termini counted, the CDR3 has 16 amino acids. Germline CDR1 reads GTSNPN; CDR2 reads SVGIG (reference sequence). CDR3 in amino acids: CAWSEGSVCALNEKFV.